This T cell receptor (beta chain) was recovered during a study of Graves' ophthalmopathy and Graves' hyperthyroidism (dated by TCRdb to the late 2010s). Background for the entire study: Peripheral blood was collected at initial diagnosis, prior to any treatment. The roughly 90 discovery patients were divided at random into training and test sets in a 7:3 ratio. The study used signatures of the TCR beta repertoire to tell Graves' ophthalmopathy apart from Graves' hyperthyroidism and to predict which patients would progress to ophthalmopathy. In over 5 hyperthyroidism patients, the T-cell repertoire of thyroid tissue was compared with the T-cell repertoire of blood. In total, over 130 blood samples were TCR-sequenced: 40 to 45 ophthalmopathy, under 80 hyperthyroidism and roughly 17 hyperthyroidism-to-ophthalmopathy patients. Following sampling, methimazole starting at 30 mg daily was administered to hyperthyroidism patients, and high-dose intravenous methylprednisolone was administered to ophthalmopathy patients. The independent validation cohort included roughly 19 hyperthyroidism patients plus 17 patients who later progressed from hyperthyroidism to ophthalmopathy. A discovery set of 100 patients (43 ophthalmopathy, 55 to 60 stable hyperthyroidism) was enrolled to explore V-J signatures distinguishing ophthalmopathy from hyperthyroidism.

Ophthalmopathy patients were characterized by moderately to severely active disease, a Clinical Activity Score of at least 3, a NOSPECS grade of at least 4, and a disease duration under 3 months. Patients were excluded if they had other autoimmune diseases, uncontrolled infections, pregnancy or lactation. Clinical symptoms, serum thyroxine, TRAb, thyroid ultrasound and orbital computed tomography were used for diagnosis. Using Ficoll-Paque density gradient centrifugation, PBMCs were isolated from less than 13 ml of fresh peripheral blood. Total RNA was extracted using Trizol reagent, and RNA quality was checked on an Agilent 2100 Bioanalyzer. This clonotype was recorded many times. Its antigen remains undetermined. Nothing much larger sits one base from this clone, and base qualities are not available. For repertoire sequencing, the TCR beta CDR3 regions were amplified from RNA transcripts. The first round was an RT-PCR using HTBI primers with the Qiagen OneStep RT-PCR kit, and this first round was followed by a second-round multiplex PCR, then size selection and purification. Libraries were sequenced paired-end with 100 bp reads on an Illumina HiSeq2000. On the authors' methods: SOAPnuke was used to process the reads, removing any read that contained adapters or uncalled bases, had a mean Phred below 15, or lacked an exact match to the constant primer or identifier. High-quality paired reads were merged with COPE v1.2.5. Unique nucleotide sequences were defined as clonotypes and aligned to IMGT TRB V, D and J references using MiTCR v1.1. Only V-J combinations with frequency above 0.0001 were analysed, covering 99% to 99.2% of repertoires. For each V-J combination, a TCR clonal expansion and chaos score was defined as F50 clonal expansion divided by the chaos observed in the TCRdist matrix. Welch's t-statistics and random forest were used to reduce features to about a dozen V-J combinations, which were fed into a naive Bayes classifier. The Morisita-Horn index was used to measure how similar the thyroid and blood repertoires were. Using fastp trimming at Q25 and MiXCR clonotype assembly, TCRdb reanalyzed the public sequencing data and kept in-frame beta chains. Each entry merges the rows of one CDR3 protein and shows their most common DNA and genes. The V and J calls were not made by the authors but by TCRdb's processing. This sample has hundreds of thousands of distinct CDR3 sequences in its table, and over 13% of those were observed once. The ten largest clones add up to 9.5% to 10% of the sample.

What the study reported, not specific to this receptor: In cross-validation, the 13-signature model distinguished ophthalmopathy from stable hyperthyroidism with 85% to 90% sensitivity and 81.08% specificity, and in the test set the corresponding values were around 80% and 75%. In validation, the model predicted ophthalmopathy progression with about 70% sensitivity and 72% to 80% specificity; some twelve predicted patients were CT-confirmed with GO in a median of 6.5 months. No statistical method was used to set the sample size in advance, and the investigators knew which group each participant was assigned to. Among expanded thyroid clonotypes with frequency above 0.001, most also showed up in blood, which suggests that blood repertoires may reflect the thyroid immune response.

The CDR3 sequence holds 14 residues, the cysteine and phenylalanine included. The read is trimmed to its CDR3 DNA, 42 bases read in frame from base 1. At the junction V is shortened by 5 bases and J by 8 bases; bases outside the gene matches: 8. The receptor was isolated from a woman aged 25-40 years with Graves' ophthalmopathy. Donor details come from another sample of the same person, matched by shared clones. Recombination joined TRBV12-3 or TRBV12-4 with TRBJ2-7; a stretch of 11 junction bases matches TRBD2. The sample comprised blood. The nucleotide sequence is given as TGTGCCAGCAGTACCTCCGGGACTAGCGGAAAGCAGTACTTC. This sequence encodes CASSTSGTSGKQYF.